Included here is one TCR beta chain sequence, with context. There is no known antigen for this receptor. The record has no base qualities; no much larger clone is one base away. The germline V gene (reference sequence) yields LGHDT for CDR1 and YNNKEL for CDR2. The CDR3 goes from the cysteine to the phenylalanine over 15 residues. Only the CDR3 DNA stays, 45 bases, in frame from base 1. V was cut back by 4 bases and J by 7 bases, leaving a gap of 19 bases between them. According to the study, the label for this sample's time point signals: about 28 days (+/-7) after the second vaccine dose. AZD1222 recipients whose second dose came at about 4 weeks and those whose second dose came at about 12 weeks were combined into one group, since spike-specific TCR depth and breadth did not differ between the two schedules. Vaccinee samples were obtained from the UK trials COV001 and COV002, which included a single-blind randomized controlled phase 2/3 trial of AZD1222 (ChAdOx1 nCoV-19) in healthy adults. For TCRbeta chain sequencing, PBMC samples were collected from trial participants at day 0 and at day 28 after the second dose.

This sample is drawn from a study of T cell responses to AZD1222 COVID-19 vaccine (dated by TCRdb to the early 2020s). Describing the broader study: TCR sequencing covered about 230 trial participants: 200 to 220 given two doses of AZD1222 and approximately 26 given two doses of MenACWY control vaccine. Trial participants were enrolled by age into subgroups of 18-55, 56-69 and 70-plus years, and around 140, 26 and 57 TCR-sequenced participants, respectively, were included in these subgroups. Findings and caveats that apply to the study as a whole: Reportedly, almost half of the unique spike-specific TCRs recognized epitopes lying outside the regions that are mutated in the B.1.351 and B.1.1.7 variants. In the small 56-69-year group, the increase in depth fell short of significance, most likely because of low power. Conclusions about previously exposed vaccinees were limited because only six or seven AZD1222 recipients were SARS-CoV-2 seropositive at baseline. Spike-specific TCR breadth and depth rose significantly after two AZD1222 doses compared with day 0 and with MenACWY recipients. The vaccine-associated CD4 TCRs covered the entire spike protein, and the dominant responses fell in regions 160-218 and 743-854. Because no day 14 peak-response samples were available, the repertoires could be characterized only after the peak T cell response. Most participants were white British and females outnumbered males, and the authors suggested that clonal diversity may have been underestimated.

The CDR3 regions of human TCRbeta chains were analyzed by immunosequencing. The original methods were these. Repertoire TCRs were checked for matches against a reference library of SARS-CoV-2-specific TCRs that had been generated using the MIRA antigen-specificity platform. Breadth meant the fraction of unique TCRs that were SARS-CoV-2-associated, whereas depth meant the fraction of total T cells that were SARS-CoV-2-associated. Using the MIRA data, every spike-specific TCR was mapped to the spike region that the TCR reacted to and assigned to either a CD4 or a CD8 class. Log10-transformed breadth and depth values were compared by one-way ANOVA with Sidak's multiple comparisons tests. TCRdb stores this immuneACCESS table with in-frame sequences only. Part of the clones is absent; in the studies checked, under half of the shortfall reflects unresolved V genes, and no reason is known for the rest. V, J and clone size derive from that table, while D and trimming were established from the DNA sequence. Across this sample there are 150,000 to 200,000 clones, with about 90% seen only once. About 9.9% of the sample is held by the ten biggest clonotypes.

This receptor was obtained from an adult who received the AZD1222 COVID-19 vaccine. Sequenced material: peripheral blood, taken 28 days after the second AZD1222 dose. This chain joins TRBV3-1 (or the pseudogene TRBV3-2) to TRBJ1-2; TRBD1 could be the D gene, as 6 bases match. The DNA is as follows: TGTGCCAGCAGCCTGCGATCGGGGGGGCAGGGTGGCTACACCTTC. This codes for CASSLRSGGQGGYTF.